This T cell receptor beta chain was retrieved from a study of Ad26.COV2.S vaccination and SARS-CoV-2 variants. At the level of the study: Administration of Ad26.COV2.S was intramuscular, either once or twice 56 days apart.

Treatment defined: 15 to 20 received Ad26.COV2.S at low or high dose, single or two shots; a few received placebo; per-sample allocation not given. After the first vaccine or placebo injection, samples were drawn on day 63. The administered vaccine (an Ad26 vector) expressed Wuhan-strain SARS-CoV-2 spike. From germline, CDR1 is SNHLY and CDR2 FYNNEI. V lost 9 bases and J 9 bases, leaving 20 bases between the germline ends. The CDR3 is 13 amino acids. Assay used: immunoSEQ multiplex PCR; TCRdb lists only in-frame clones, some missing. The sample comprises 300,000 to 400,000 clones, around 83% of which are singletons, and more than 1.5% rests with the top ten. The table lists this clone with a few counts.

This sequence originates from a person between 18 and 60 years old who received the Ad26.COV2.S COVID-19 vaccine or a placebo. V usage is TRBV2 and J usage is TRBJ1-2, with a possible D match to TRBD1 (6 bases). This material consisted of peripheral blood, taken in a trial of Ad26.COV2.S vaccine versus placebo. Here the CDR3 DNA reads TGTGCCAGTGGTCCACAGGGTCGGAGGAGCTACACCTTC. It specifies CASGPQGRRSYTF.